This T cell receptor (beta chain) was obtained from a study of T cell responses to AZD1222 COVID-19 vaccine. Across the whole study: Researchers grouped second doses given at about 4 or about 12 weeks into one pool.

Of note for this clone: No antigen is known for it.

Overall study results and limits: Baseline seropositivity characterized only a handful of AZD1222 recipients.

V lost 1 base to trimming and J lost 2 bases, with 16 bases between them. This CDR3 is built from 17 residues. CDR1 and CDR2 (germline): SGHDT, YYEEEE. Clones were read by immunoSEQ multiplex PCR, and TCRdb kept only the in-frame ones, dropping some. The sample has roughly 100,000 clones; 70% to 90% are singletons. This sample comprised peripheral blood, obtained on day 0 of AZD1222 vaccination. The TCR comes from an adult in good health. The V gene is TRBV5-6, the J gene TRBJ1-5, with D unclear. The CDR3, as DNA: TGTGCCAGCAGCTTGCTCGGGAGGGATTATGGCAATCAGCCCCAGCATTTT. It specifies CASSLLGRDYGNQPQHF.